The sequence of this T cell receptor beta chain was determined in a study of OX40 agonist ivuxolimab in advanced cancers. In the study overall: Three dose-escalation patients had partial responses: one with hepatocellular carcinoma and two with cutaneous melanoma.

Study-level results: Clonal expansion was seen in CD4+ and CD8+ blood T cells by week 6 at 0.1 to 3.0 mg/kg. CD8+ T cells were the subset that, on average, had more expanded clones than CD4+.

Libraries were prepared by immunoSEQ multiplex PCR; TCRdb keeps only in-frame clonotypes and omits some of them. The repertoire holds roughly 48,000 clones, with approximately 90% as singletons. The germline CDR1 and CDR2 sequences are SGHTA and FQGNSA. This CDR3 has 15 amino acids. Between the trimmed V and J ends, which lost 2 bases and 3 bases, there was a span of 11 bases. Patients were ruled out by autoimmune disease history or systemic immunosuppression. Comments on this clone: Its antigen remains unidentified.

The clonotype originates from an adult with an advanced solid tumor such as melanoma, head and neck, liver or kidney cancer. Source: CD4+ or CD8+ T cells sorted from blood, taken in a trial of the OX40 agonist ivuxolimab. The J gene is TRBJ2-4, the V gene TRBV7-2; D uncertain. The CDR3 coding sequence is TGTGCCAGCAGCTTAAGTTTACAGATCAAAAACATTCAGTACTTC. As protein: CASSLSLQIKNIQYF.